One T cell receptor beta chain is described in this entry. Its target is not known. MiXCR was run by TCRdb on the 5' RACE reads, yielding one entry per CDR3 protein. Of 200,000 or so distinct CDR3 sequences in the sample, about 16% were seen once. The sample originates from a study of identical twins. Study-wide results and caveats: Insertions were reduced in abundant cord blood beta clonotypes but not in memory repertoires.

The germline gives CDR1 SGDLS, CDR2 YYNGEE. V lost 0 bases, J lost 7 bases, and 6 bases stayed unmatched. The CDR3 is 15 amino acids. This sample also belongs to another study, concerning T cells expressing NK-cell markers. This second study says: The authors sequenced eight donors, of whom seven were HCMV-seropositive and one was seronegative.

V gene TRBV9 combines with J gene TRBJ1-4; 7 bases map to TRBD1. The sequenced sample was CD8+ T cells sorted from blood. This TCR derives from a woman in her late teens or twenties in good health. CDR3 residues: CASSVGGGVGEKLFF. DNA for the CDR3: TGTGCCAGCAGCGTAGGAGGGGGCGTCGGTGAAAAACTGTTTTTT.